This TCR beta chain was captured by sequencing in a study of response to subunit inactivated influenza vaccine. MiXCR, applied by TCRdb to the RT-PCR reads, yields one record per CDR3 protein. The repertoire holds fewer than 650,000 distinct CDR3 sequences, roughly 13% seen once, with 10% to 15% in the top ten. This clonotype came up many times. The CDR3 covers 13 residues. Germline V gene sequence: CDR1 SGHRS, CDR2 YFSETQ. J was trimmed by 5 bases and V by 3 bases; bases with no gene match: 2. This clonotype was sampled from a man in his fifties or sixties who received an inactivated influenza vaccine. This specimen consisted of PBMCs from blood, obtained about 6 weeks after vaccination. The chain has TRBV5-1 and TRBJ2-5; 9 positions agree with TRBD1. The CDR3 region has the DNA TGCGCCAGCAGCTCACAGGGGGCTGAGACCCAGTACTTC. Encoded protein: CASSSQGAETQYF. Filled out from reference TRBV5-1 and TRBJ2-5, the complete variable domain reads KAGVTQTPRYLIKTRGQQVTLSCSPISGHRSVSWYQQTPGQGLQFLFEYFSETQRNKGNFPGRFSGRQFSNSRSEMNVSTLELGDSALYLCASSSQGAETQYFGPGTRLLVL.